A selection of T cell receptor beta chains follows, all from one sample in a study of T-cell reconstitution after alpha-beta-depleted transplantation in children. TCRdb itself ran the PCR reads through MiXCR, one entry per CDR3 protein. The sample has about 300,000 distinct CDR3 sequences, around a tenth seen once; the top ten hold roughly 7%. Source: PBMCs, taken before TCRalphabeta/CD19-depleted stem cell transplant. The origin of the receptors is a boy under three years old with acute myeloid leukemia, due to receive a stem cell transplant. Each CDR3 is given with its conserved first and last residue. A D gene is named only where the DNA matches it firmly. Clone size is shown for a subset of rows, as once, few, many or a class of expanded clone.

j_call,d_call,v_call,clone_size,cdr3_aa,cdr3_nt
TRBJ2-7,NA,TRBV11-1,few,CASSLVGEASYEQYF,TGTGCCAGCAGCTTAGTCGGTGAGGCGTCCTACGAGCAGTACTTC
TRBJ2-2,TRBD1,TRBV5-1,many,CASTWDRGSGELFF,TGCGCCAGCACCTGGGACAGGGGGTCCGGGGAGCTGTTTTTT
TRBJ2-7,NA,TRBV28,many,CASSPNLGAGEQYF,TGTGCCAGCAGTCCCAATCTGGGGGCAGGAGAGCAGTACTTC
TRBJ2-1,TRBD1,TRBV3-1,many,CASSQNRDRDEQFF,TGTGCCAGCAGCCAAAACCGGGACAGGGATGAGCAGTTCTTC
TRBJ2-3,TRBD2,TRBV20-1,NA,CSAAPRGGGLDGF,TGCAGTGCTGCTCCCCGGGGGGGCGGCCTCGATGGTTTT
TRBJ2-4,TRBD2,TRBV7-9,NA,CASSLVGTSKNIQYF,TGTGCCAGCAGCTTAGTTGGGACTAGTAAAAACATTCAGTACTTC
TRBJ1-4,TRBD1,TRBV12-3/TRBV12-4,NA,CASRTTGGFEKLFF,TGTGCCAGCAGGACCACAGGGGGGTTTGAAAAACTGTTTTTT
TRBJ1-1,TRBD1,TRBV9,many,CASSIRGGTEAFF,TGTGCCAGCAGCATCAGGGGGGGGACTGAAGCTTTCTTT
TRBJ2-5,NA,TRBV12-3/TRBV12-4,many,CASSRQGIQQKTQYF,TGTGCCAGCAGTCGTCAGGGAATACAACAAAAGACCCAGTACTTC
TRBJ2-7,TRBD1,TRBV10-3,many,CAIGGQGDTYEQYF,TGTGCCATCGGTGGACAGGGCGATACTTACGAGCAGTACTTC
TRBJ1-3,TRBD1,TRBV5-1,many,CASSRGGQGRRSGNTIYF,TGCGCCAGCAGCAGAGGGGGACAGGGAAGAAGATCTGGAAACACCATATATTTT
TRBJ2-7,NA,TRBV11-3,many,CASSLRRGDPYEQYF,TGTGCCAGCAGCTTACGCCGAGGGGACCCCTACGAGCAGTACTTC
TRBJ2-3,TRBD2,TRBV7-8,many,CASSLERIGGRTDTQYF,TGTGCCAGCAGTCTAGAACGTATCGGGGGGAGAACAGATACGCAGTATTTT
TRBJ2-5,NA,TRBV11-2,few,CASSPTPLETQYF,TGTGCCAGCAGCCCCACCCCGTTAGAGACCCAGTACTTC
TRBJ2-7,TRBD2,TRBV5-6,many,CASSLGLAGSSYEQYF,TGTGCCAGCAGCCTCGGACTAGCGGGGAGCTCCTACGAGCAGTACTTC
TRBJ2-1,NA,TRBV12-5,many,CASGPKEQFF,TGTGCTAGTGGCCCTAAGGAGCAGTTCTTC
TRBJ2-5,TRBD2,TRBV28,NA,CASSSPGLARETQYF,TGTGCCAGCAGTTCTCCGGGACTAGCCCGCGAGACCCAGTACTTC
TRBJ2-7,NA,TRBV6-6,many,CASSYSDSYEQYF,TGTGCCAGCAGTTACTCCGACAGCTACGAGCAGTACTTC
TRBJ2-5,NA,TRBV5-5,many,CASRGDNQETQYF,TGTGCCAGCAGGGGGGACAACCAAGAGACCCAGTACTTC
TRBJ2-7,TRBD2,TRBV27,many,CASTPYAGGRDEQYF,TGTGCCAGCACCCCCTACGCGGGGGGCCGCGACGAGCAGTACTTC
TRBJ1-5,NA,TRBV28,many,CASNSNQPQHF,TGTGCCAGCAACAGCAATCAGCCCCAGCATTTT
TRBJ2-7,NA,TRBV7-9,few,CASSPLQVYEQYF,TGTGCCAGCAGCCCCCTACAGGTTTACGAGCAGTACTTC
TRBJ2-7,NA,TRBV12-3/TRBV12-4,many,CASSPTPRGSYEQYF,TGTGCCAGCAGCCCAACACCTAGGGGGTCCTACGAGCAGTACTTC
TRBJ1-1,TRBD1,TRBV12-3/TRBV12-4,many,CASSLGTGPEAFF,TGTGCCAGCAGCCTGGGGACAGGGCCTGAAGCTTTCTTT
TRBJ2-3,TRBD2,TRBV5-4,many,CANGLATDTQYF,TGTGCCAACGGACTAGCCACAGATACGCAGTATTTT